Listed here is a single T cell receptor (beta chain). The target of this receptor is not known. It has no much larger one-base neighbor in the sample; base qualities were not kept. The CDR3 holds 15 amino acids from the cysteine to the phenylalanine. Just the 45-base CDR3 DNA is kept, in frame starting at base 1. V is reduced by 5 bases and J by 4 bases, leaving a spacing of 14 bases between them. The germline V gene yields SGHVS for CDR1 and FNYEAQ for CDR2. In total, around 600 healthy bone marrow donors made up the cohort. At the time of sampling, all cohort members were nominally healthy, though unrecorded immune exposures were likely present. The donor tested CMV seronegative and was one of the 352 seronegative cohort members. Each donor provided a peripheral blood sample, and peripheral blood mononuclear cells were used for TCR beta sequencing. The Qiagen DNeasy Blood Extraction Kit was used to extract genomic DNA from the blood cell samples.

The sample comes from a study of cytomegalovirus exposure and HLA in healthy donors (dated by TCRdb to the late 2010s). A note on the overall study: According to an earlier analysis of around 600 of the donors, some 180 million T cells yielded some 110 million unique TCR beta sequences and more than 250 Gb of sequence data. An early release that covered roughly 600 HLA-typed donors contained approximately 320 gigabases of sequencing data and 75 million to 100 million unique TCR sequences. The genetic ancestry cluster associated with self-reported Caucasian donors included approximately 85% of the roughly 360 genotyped donors. The study was designed to test whether signatures of past pathogen exposure could be identified by cataloging public T cell receptors. Using immunosequencing, the study profiled T cell repertoires from roughly 650 subjects and related those repertoires to cytomegalovirus serostatus. Along with the roughly 670-subject first cohort, a separate validation cohort of 120 different subjects was used. High-throughput TCR immunosequencing, statistical association of individual TCRs with disease status, and machine learning were combined to predict cytomegalovirus infection status. To study patterns of TCR occurrence, a later analysis re-analyzed previously published TCR beta repertoires from more than 550 donors and added high-resolution HLA genotyping. Rather than drawing on any new phenotypic data, the later analysis identified candidate immune exposures from TCR beta sequences and the way those sequences occurred across donors. In an earlier analysis of 500 to 650 of the donors, high-throughput TCR beta sequencing was used to judge whether each TCR beta V gene segment behaved as functional or pseudogenic. Donor age, sex, ethnicity and CMV serostatus were compiled alongside the repertoire data. A later genetic analysis took genome-wide SNP genotypes for about 65% of the 666 donors and used that subset as a discovery cohort. All discovery cohort repertoires had been generated on a single sequencing platform. HLA typing covered class I and class II loci at four-digit resolution. Typing coverage varied by locus: 629-630 donors for A, B, C, DRB1 and DQB1; more than 500 for DQA1; more than 600 for DPA1; roughly 450 for DPB1. A few DR-DQ haplotypes were treated as single units for association and clustering because of strong linkage in the cohort. Among roughly 400 genotyped donors of the cohort, an average of around 250,000 unique TCR beta nucleotide sequences was sequenced per donor, of which approximately 18% were non-productive. Overall study results and their limits: In a later genetic analysis, a missense DCLRE1C variant was associated with V-gene and J-gene trimming of TCR beta chains, and the association was replicated in an independent cohort. The study gave a list of 150 to 200 TCR beta chains associated with cytomegalovirus. A group of highly shared sequence variants was considered likely to be a technical artifact of the sequencing pipeline. A further reported finding was that TCR beta sequences accurately predicted the HLA-A and HLA-B alleles for most subjects in the first cohort. Because the 87-base-pair reads could not distinguish some IMGT-functional V segments, including TRBV6-2 and TRBV6-3, those segments were excluded. In a later analysis, TCR association rates were found to vary across HLA loci, with the most associated TCRs seen for DRB1 alleles and the fewest for HLA-C alleles. In a later analysis, HLA-associated TCR beta chains showed more clonal expansion and lower generation probabilities than non-associated chains that were equally common. Roughly 15 rarely observed V segments, including chromosome 9 orphons, were excluded from the earlier analysis of several hundred of the donors because counts were too low. In this cohort, only TCR beta chains were sequenced, and detectable features were limited by the absence of alpha or paired-chain data. A later analysis found that most CMV-associated TCR beta chains appeared HLA-restricted, with HLA associations seemingly driven largely by CMV exposure. When HLA alleles, especially DR and DQ, strongly co-occurred, attributing TCR associations to individual alleles was difficult. In a later analysis, around 15,000 TCR beta sequences were associated with specific HLA alleles at a false discovery rate of 0.05. Broadly in line with IMGT annotations, most TCR beta V segments showed up in productive rearrangements about 87% or about 30% of the time in an earlier analysis of 587 of the donors. Linkage disequilibrium might explain the correlated functional status among segregating V segments, but an unknown experimental factor could not be ruled out. Three of the identified cytomegalovirus-associated TCR beta chains were confirmed in vitro to be specific for cytomegalovirus antigens. Sequencing depth was assumed to be roughly uniform across donors in the presence/absence analyses, though that assumption may not hold. In a later analysis, several top co-occurrence clusters were reported to appear linked to parvovirus B19, influenza, CMV and Epstein-Barr virus. The classifier was reported to diagnose cytomegalovirus status with high specificity and sensitivity in both the original cohort and the validation cohort. Because some donors lacked HLA typing at each locus, the association tests relied only on the typed subset. According to the authors, the approach could potentially be generalized to other disease states and immunological phenotypes. Immune exposure information for the cohort was limited to CMV serostatus. According to a later genetic analysis, donors in an Asian-associated ancestry cluster had fewer N-insertions in productive TCRs than the approximately 670-donor mean. Most TCR sequences were observed very rarely across donors, whereas some public TCRs were present in many individuals.

The library relied on the immunoSEQ multiplex PCR assay. For the multiplex PCR, a mixture combining 60 forward primers for TCR Vbeta segments and 13 reverse primers for TCR Jbeta segments was used. The CDR3 region of rearranged TCR beta genes was amplified from genomic DNA by a multiplex PCR assay. The Illumina HiSeq System was used to sequence the amplified TCR beta libraries as 87-base-pair reads. The study's processing was this. Across the 670 or so repertoires, a later analysis counted tens of millions of unique TCR beta chains, around 10 million of which were shared by at least two donors. A nearest-neighbor algorithm error-corrected the raw reads and collapsed the reads into unique sequences, merging closely related sequences to remove PCR and sequencing errors. CDR3 sequences were aligned to IMGT reference sequences to assign V, D and J gene segments. For a sequence to be retained, at least a six-nucleotide match to both a V gene segment and a J gene segment was required. Rearrangements were called productive when the CDR3 lacked stop codons and stayed in frame with V and J; all others were non-productive. Following IMGT convention, CDR3 was defined as the stretch from the second conserved V-encoded cysteine up to the conserved J-encoded phenylalanine. The earlier analysis of some 600 of the donors excluded sequences that lacked an unambiguous match to a single V gene segment. An earlier analysis of some 610 of the donors called V segments functional above 56.7% productive rearrangements and segregating when the between-donor standard deviation exceeded 5%. A statistical classification framework was built for diagnosing cytomegalovirus status from the catalog of TCR beta chain sequences. A later analysis assigned V and J genes by comparing TCR nucleotide sequences with IMGT/GENE-DB human TR gene sequences. Using the TCRdist pipeline, a later analysis assigned CDR3 sequences along with most-parsimonious VDJ recombination scenarios. In a later analysis, every TCR beta chain was defined by the combination of its CDR3 amino acid sequence and its V-gene family, and reads without a unique V-gene family were dropped. In a later analysis, several hundred highly shared, low-generation-probability nucleotide sequences were removed to address suspected cross-contamination and a sequencing artifact. A later analysis calculated a clonal expansion index for each public chain from normalized within-repertoire ranks of inferred template counts. Generation probabilities in a later analysis came from a VDJ recombination model fitted to out-of-frame rearrangements, and those results were checked against IGoR. In a later analysis, TCR-TCR, TCR-HLA and TCR-CMV co-occurrence was scored with hypergeometric tests, and a repertoire-size bias correction was applied to TCR pairs. A later analysis estimated false discovery rates by permuting HLA or CMV assignments 20 times. A later analysis grouped co-occurring TCRs with DBSCAN, adding TCRdist sequence similarity when clustering within HLA-allele-positive subsets. Repertoires with fewer than 30,000 or more than 120,000 public chains, plus five repertoires with anomalous nucleotide sharing, were excluded from co-occurrence clustering. TCRdb limited this immuneACCESS table to in-frame rearrangements with V and J called. A share of clones is missing; checked studies link under half to unresolved V genes, and the rest is unexplained. The DNA gave D and trimming, while V, J and clone size come from that table. The sample table contains 100,000 or so clones; only one count was recorded for 65% to 80% of them. The top ten constitute more than 9% of the sample.

The sample was PBMCs. This TCR derives from a man aged 50 to 60 in good health and CMV-seronegative. The chain links TRBV7-6 with TRBJ2-2; TRBD2 could be the D gene, as 5 bases match. The nucleotide sequence is TGTGCCAGCAGCGACGGACTTTATGGCACCGGGGAGCTGTTTTTT. This gives the protein CASSDGLYGTGELFF.